This T cell receptor (beta chain) was obtained from a study of T cells in Graves' hyperthyroidism and ophthalmopathy. There are many counts of this clonotype. Amplification targeted TCR beta CDR3 regions from RNA transcripts. The HTBI primer set was used in a first-round RT-PCR of the TCR CDR3. TCRdb re-called the multiplex PCR reads with MiXCR, one entry per CDR3 protein. The table lists fewer than 750,000 distinct CDR3 sequences, about 14% of them singletons. Sequencing was performed on blood. This TCR came from a woman aged 35 to 49 with Graves' ophthalmopathy.

The CDR3 spells CASSNPGTVSLSNQPQHF. The CDR3 region has the DNA TGTGCCAGCAGCAATCCCGGGACAGTTTCACTTAGCAATCAGCCCCAGCATTTT. The chain links TRBV6-2 or TRBV6-3 to TRBJ1-5, with 7 bases aligning to TRBD1. This CDR3 has 18 residues. Germline values: CDR1 MNHEY, CDR2 SVGEGT. Germline trimming cut 6 bases from V and 0 bases from J; bases unmatched to any gene: 14.